Listed below are T cell receptor beta chains from one sample, sequenced in a study of blood T cell repertoires in COVID-19. Sequenced by immunoSEQ multiplex PCR; TCRdb stores in-frame clones only, minus some. The sample gives about 180,000 clones, 70% to 90% of which show up once; 15% to 20% is in the top ten. Sequenced: peripheral blood. The receptors come from a person aged 70 to 80 with COVID-19, enrolled during active disease. Each CDR3 is given with its conserved first and last residue. The D gene is left open where the match is weak. Where a row states a size, it is once, few, many or the class of an expanded clone; other rows omit it.

TGTGCCAGCAGACAGAACTATGGCTACACCTTC CASRQNYGYTF TRBJ1-2 - TRBV28 -
TGTGCCAGCAGTTTCAGGGGAAGTCAGCCCCAGCATTTT CASSFRGSQPQHF TRBJ1-5 - TRBV28 -
TGTGCCATCAGTGTGGCCAGCGGGAGGGCCCAGACTGGTACGCAGTATTTT CAISVASGRAQTGTQYF TRBJ2-3 TRBD2 TRBV10-3 -
TGTGCCAGCAGCCCCTTGCCGGGGGGATTCAATGAGCAGTTCTTC CASSPLPGGFNEQFF TRBJ2-1 TRBD2 TRBV9 -
TGTGCCACCATGGGGGACAGCCTTCCCTACGAGCAGTACTTC CATMGDSLPYEQYF TRBJ2-7 TRBD1 TRBV15 once
TGTGCCAGCTCACGCGGGACAGGGGGTGTAGATACGCAGTATTTT CASSRGTGGVDTQYF TRBJ2-3 TRBD1 TRBV18 -
TGTGCCAGCAGCCTAGCGGGAGTGGTGGATACGCAGTATTTT CASSLAGVVDTQYF TRBJ2-3 TRBD2 TRBV6-5 -
TGTGCCAGCAGATACAAATCAAGGGGGCTTATGAGCAATCAGCCCCAGCATTTT CASRYKSRGLMSNQPQHF TRBJ1-5 TRBD1 TRBV28 medium-sized
TGTGCCAGCAGCGTCCTAGCGGGGGGGAGCACAGATACGCAGTATTTT CASSVLAGGSTDTQYF TRBJ2-3 TRBD2 TRBV27 once
TGTGCCACCGACAGGGTAGCTGGAAACACCATATATTTT CATDRVAGNTIYF TRBJ1-3 TRBD1 TRBV12-3/TRBV12-4 -